The next 29 T cell receptor beta chains were all read from a single sample in a study of T cell responses to AZD1222 COVID-19 vaccine. The assay was immunoSEQ multiplex PCR, and TCRdb's table has in-frame clones only and misses some. The sample holds approximately 140,000 clones, more than 80% seen once. The sample in question was peripheral blood, obtained 28 days after the second dose of the MenACWY control vaccine. These receptors were taken from an adult who received the MenACWY meningococcal vaccine as a control.

The J gene is TRBJ1-1, the V gene TRBV3-1 (or the pseudogene TRBV3-2); D is perhaps TRBD1 (6 bases). The CDR3 consists of 14 residues. Per the germline V gene, CDR1 is LGHDT and CDR2 is YNNKEL (reference sequence). The V end lost 4 bases, the J end lost 1 base, and 10 bases lay between the germline ends. The chain's CDR3 is CASSPRDKNTEAFF. The DNA of the CDR3 is TGTGCCAGCAGCCCCCGGGACAAGAACACTGAAGCTTTCTTT.

J is TRBJ2-2 and V is TRBV10-2, with 10 bases lining up with TRBD2. The CDR3 consists of 16 residues. In germline, CDR1 is WSHSY, CDR2 SAAADI. V lost 7 bases, J lost 3 bases, and 8 bases stayed unmatched. CDR3 coding DNA: TGCGCCAGCATTCCTAGCGGGAGCGTAGACACCGGGGAGCTGTTTTTT. This codes for CASIPSGSVDTGELFF.

The chain combines TRBV28 with TRBJ1-4, with TRBD1 as a possible D gene (6 bases). This CDR3 region has 19 residues. Looked up from germline, CDR1 is MDHEN and CDR2 is SYDVKM. Trimming left V 7 bases short and J 0 bases short, with 24 bases between. The CDR3 nucleotides read TGTGCCAGCATCAAAACCGGGACACCTAGGACATCAACTAATGAAAAACTGTTTTTT. Encoded protein: CASIKTGTPRTSTNEKLFF. Using reference TRBV28 and TRBJ1-4 for the parts outside the CDR3, the full variable domain is DVKVTQSSRYLVKRTGEKVFLECVQDMDHENMFWYRQDPGLGLRLIYFSYDVKMKEKGDIPEGYSVSREKKERFSLILESASTNQTSMYLCASIKTGTPRTSTNEKLFFGSGTQLSVL.

The chain recombines TRBV5-6 with TRBJ2-5; tentatively, D is TRBD2 (5 bases). V was clipped by 0 bases and J by 5 bases, with 8 bases between them. Per the germline V gene, CDR1 is SGHDT and CDR2 is YYEEEE. This CDR3 region has 13 residues. CDR3 protein: CASSLVTGETQYF. The DNA for the CDR3 is TGTGCCAGCAGCTTGGTAACGGGGGAGACCCAGTACTTC.

The CDR3, as DNA: TGTGCCAGCTCACCGGGACAGGGGTCCGAGCAGTACTTC. Its protein product is CASSPGQGSEQYF. The chain employs TRBV18 and TRBJ2-7; 10 bases match TRBD1. Trimming took 3 bases from V and 6 from J; bases not matched to a gene: 2. The CDR3 is 13 amino acids. CDR1 and CDR2 (germline): KGHSH, LQKENI. Full variable domain (outside the CDR3, taken from reference TRBV18 and TRBJ2-7): NAGVMQNPRHLVRRRGQEARLRCSPMKGHSHVYWYRQLPEEGLKFMVYLQKENIIDESGMPKERFSAEFPKEGPSILRIQQVVRGDSAAYFCASSPGQGSEQYFGPGTRLTVT.

The chain uses TRBV19 and TRBJ2-1; 9 nucleotides match TRBD2. This CDR3 is built from 16 residues. Trimming at V came to 4 bases and at J to 3 bases, leaving 7 bases not matched to a gene. The germline gives CDR1 LNHDA, CDR2 SQIVND (reference sequence). The CDR3 reads CASSKASGALYNEQFF. The CDR3, as DNA: TGTGCCAGTAGTAAGGCTAGCGGGGCGCTCTACAATGAGCAGTTCTTC.

The chain couples TRBV29-1 to TRBJ1-2, with D possibly matching TRBD1 (5 bases). The V end lost 0 bases, the J end lost 8 bases, and 13 bases lay between the germline ends. The CDR3 consists of 13 residues. Germline values: CDR1 SQVTM, CDR2 ANQGSEA. The DNA for the CDR3 is TGCAGCGTTGAAGACGCGGACATTAAAGGCTACACCTTC. This codes for CSVEDADIKGYTF.

The CDR3 DNA reads TGTGCCAGCAGTTACTCTGGAGAGGGGTATGGCTACACCTTC. It codes for CASSYSGEGYGYTF. The rearrangement joins TRBV6-5 to TRBJ1-2; perhaps TRBD1 as D (5 bases). The germline gives CDR1 MNHEY, CDR2 SVGAGI. Trimming left V 0 bases short and J 5 bases short, with 10 bases between. The CDR3 is made up of 14 amino acids.

The chain carries TRBV30 and TRBJ1-6; TRBD1 matches 9 bases. With V trimmed by 7 bases and J by 4 bases, 11 bases remained unmatched. The CDR3 has 16 amino acids. Per the germline V gene, CDR1 is GTSNPN and CDR2 is SVGIG (reference sequence). In DNA, the CDR3 is TGTGCCTCGGGACGGACAGGGGCCGGTTATAATTCACCCCTCCACTTT. It yields the protein CASGRTGAGYNSPLHF.

The sample holds one count of this clone. This chain connects TRBV28 to TRBJ1-2; no firm D call. V was pared by 7 bases and J by 8 bases, with 11 bases between. Germline V gene sequence: CDR1 MDHEN, CDR2 SYDVKM. CDR3 length: 11 residues. The DNA of the CDR3 is TGTGCCAGCAACGGAGATCGAGGCTACACCTTC. It is translated as CASNGDRGYTF.

This chain connects TRBV18 to TRBJ1-2; 9 bases agree with TRBD1. This CDR3 has 14 residues. Germline assignment: CDR1 KGHSH and CDR2 LQKENI. Unmatched junction bases numbered 6, after V lost 2 bases and J lost 8 bases. The DNA of the CDR3 is TGTGCCAGCTCACCAGTTGGGACAGGGTACGGCTACACCTTC. As protein: CASSPVGTGYGYTF.

The chain employs TRBV28 and TRBJ1-2, with 8 positions matching TRBD1. In germline, CDR1 is MDHEN, CDR2 SYDVKM. With 5 bases clipped from V and 7 bases from J, the junction kept 6 bases outside the gene matches. This CDR3 is built from 13 residues. In nucleotides, the CDR3 is TGTGCCAGCAGTCCAGGGGGCCTGGGTGGCTACACCTTC. Amino acids: CASSPGGLGGYTF.

V is TRBV10-1 and J is TRBJ2-2, with a weak D call TRBD1 (6 bases). Per germline, CDR1 WNHNN and CDR2 SYGVQD (reference sequence). V shed 7 bases and J shed 6 bases, with 18 bases lying between them. CDR3 size: 15 residues. The CDR3 nucleotides read TGCGCCAGCATATCGCTAGGACAGACCGCCGGGGAGCTGTTTTTT. It specifies CASISLGQTAGELFF.

The gene calls are TRBV19 and TRBJ1-3; no clear D. The CDR3 contains 14 residues. Germline assignment: CDR1 LNHDA and CDR2 SQIVND (reference sequence). The V end lost 5 bases, the J end lost 0 bases, and 8 bases lay between the germline ends. CDR3 sequence (DNA): TGTGCCAGTAGTGGGGTCGGCTCTGGAAACACCATATATTTT. This gives the protein CASSGVGSGNTIYF.

The chain has TRBV6-2 or TRBV6-3 and TRBJ2-5, with D possibly TRBD1 on 6 matching bases. V was shortened by 6 bases and J by 2 bases, with 13 bases between the two germline ends. This CDR3 contains 14 residues. Looked up from germline, CDR1 is MNHEY and CDR2 is SVGEGT. CDR3 DNA sequence: TGTGCCAGCAGCCGAGGACAGACACAAGAGACCCAGTACTTC. It is translated as CASSRGQTQETQYF.

The gene calls are TRBV19 and TRBJ1-2; tentative D call: TRBD1 (5 bases). In germline, CDR1 is LNHDA, CDR2 SQIVND (reference sequence). Trimming took off 3 bases at V and 8 bases at J, with 16 bases between the two ends. The CDR3 has 14 amino acids. In DNA form, the CDR3 reads TGTGCCAGTAGTATGGGGCGGGACCCCTCAGGCTACACCTTC. As protein: CASSMGRDPSGYTF.

This clone was seen only once. The chain employs TRBV29-1 and TRBJ1-1; TRBD1 might be the D (5 bases). V lost 6 bases to trimming and J lost 1 base, with 15 bases between them. This CDR3 is built from 14 residues. CDR1 is SQVTM and CDR2 is ANQGSEA in the germline V gene. The CDR3 nucleotides read TGCAGCGTGGGAGCCGCGGGGACGAACACTGAAGCTTTCTTT. Translated: CSVGAAGTNTEAFF.

The chain links TRBV7-9 to TRBJ2-4; D tentatively reads TRBD1 or TRBD2 (5 bases each). The CDR3 is made up of 14 amino acids. Germline V gene sequence: CDR1 SEHNR, CDR2 FQNEAQ (reference sequence). V lost 0 bases and J 6 bases, leaving 9 bases between the germline ends. CDR3 protein: CASSLAGTLNIQYF. CDR3 in DNA: TGTGCCAGCAGCTTAGCTGGGACCTTAAACATTCAGTACTTC.

This chain joins TRBV7-8 and TRBJ1-2; the match to TRBD1 covers 9 bases. Germline V lookup: CDR1 SGHVS, CDR2 FQNEAQ. After removal of 0 bases from V and 8 bases from J, the junction contained 10 bases not matched to a gene. The CDR3 runs 16 residues. The CDR3 region has the DNA TGTGCCAGCAGCTTAGCGGATACAGGGGGCTTCGGGGGCTACACCTTC. Amino acid sequence: CASSLADTGGFGGYTF.

This chain links TRBV12-1 with TRBJ2-7; TRBD2, the table's D call, was not compared with the DNA. TRBV12-1 is a pseudogene segment. The CDR3 loop spans 18 amino acids. In DNA form, the CDR3 reads TGTGCCAGCAGCCCCGAGTCTCTACCATCCTTGAACCCCTACGAGCAGTACTTC. This encodes CASSPESLPSLNPYEQYF.

As DNA, the CDR3 is TGTGCCAGCTCCTTAACCTTCAGGGGGCATGGCTACACCTTC. Protein product: CASSLTFRGHGYTF. The rearrangement uses TRBV6-5 and TRBJ1-2; 8 nucleotides match TRBD1. Germline values: CDR1 MNHEY, CDR2 SVGAGI. The CDR3 sequence is 14 residues long. The V gene end was trimmed by 8 bases and the J gene end by 6 bases; junction bases not matched to a gene: 11.

The rearrangement joins TRBV4-3 to TRBJ2-1; D call uncertain. V lost 0 bases and J lost 4, with 10 bases in between. Germline CDR1 and CDR2: LGHNA and YSLEER. The length of the CDR3 is 15 residues. DNA for the CDR3: TGCGCCAGCAGCCAAGATTTTGGGTCATACAATGAGCAGTTCTTC. Translated: CASSQDFGSYNEQFF.

On this clone: The same CDR3 can be traced to other DNA sequences in this sample. The rearrangement uses TRBV7-2 and TRBJ2-5, with 8 nucleotides matching TRBD1. The V segment lost 5 bases and the J segment 5 bases; nucleotides outside the gene matches: 7. The CDR3 runs 14 residues. Germline V CDR1 and CDR2: SGHTA, FQGNSA. This CDR3 reads CASSPDRGRETQYF. The CDR3 nucleotides read TGTGCCAGCAGCCCAGACAGGGGTCGCGAGACCCAGTACTTC.

The chain joins TRBV24-1 to TRBJ1-2, with unresolved D. Germline V gives CDR1 KGHDR, CDR2 SFDVKD. Trimming removed 4 bases at V and 4 bases at J, with 12 bases between. This CDR3 has 14 amino acids. For the CDR3, the DNA is TGTGCCACCAGTGACGAAGCAGAGGTCTATGGCTACACCTTC. It is translated as CATSDEAEVYGYTF.

The J gene is TRBJ1-2, the V gene TRBV24-1, with D tentatively TRBD1 (5 bases). In germline, CDR1 is KGHDR, CDR2 SFDVKD. The germline V and J ends were trimmed by 6 bases and 8 bases, with 12 bases remaining between them. This CDR3 region has 12 residues. The CDR3 DNA follows: TGTGCCACCAGTCGGGGCAGGGAAGGCTACACCTTC. This gives the protein CATSRGREGYTF.

This chain uses TRBV6-5 with TRBJ1-6; D may be TRBD1 (6 bases). The CDR3 is made up of 13 amino acids. The germline V gene encodes CDR1 MNHEY and CDR2 SVGAGI. V dropped 7 bases and J dropped 9 bases, with 13 bases sitting between them. CDR3 coding DNA: TGTGCCAGCAACCTACAGGGCGGTTCACCCCTCCACTTT. It is translated as CASNLQGGSPLHF.

The rearrangement links TRBV4-1 to TRBJ1-2; maybe TRBD1 (6 bases). V lost 1 base and J lost 7, with 16 bases in between. The length of the CDR3 is 15 residues. The germline CDR1 and CDR2 sequences are MGHRA and YSYEKL. This CDR3 reads CASSQAEGGLAGYTF. In DNA form, the CDR3 reads TGCGCCAGCAGCCAAGCCGAAGGGGGTTTAGCTGGCTACACCTTC.

The gene calls are TRBV28 and TRBJ2-2; D call uncertain. The CDR3 loop spans 14 amino acids. V was cut by 4 bases and J by 7 bases, with 13 bases left in between. Germline V gene data show CDR1 as MDHEN and CDR2 as SYDVKM. The CDR3 region is CASSSSAVGGELFF. The CDR3 nucleotides read TGTGCCAGCAGTTCGTCCGCGGTGGGCGGGGAGCTGTTTTTT. Variable domain in full (rest from reference TRBV28 and TRBJ2-2): DVKVTQSSRYLVKRTGEKVFLECVQDMDHENMFWYRQDPGLGLRLIYFSYDVKMKEKGDIPEGYSVSREKKERFSLILESASTNQTSMYLCASSSSAVGGELFFGEGSRLTVL.

The chain recombines TRBV29-1 with TRBJ2-7; TRBD2 aligns across 8 bases. The CDR3 covers 12 residues. Trimming at V came to 4 bases and at J to 4 bases, leaving 3 bases not matched to a gene. Germline CDR1 SQVTM, CDR2 ANQGSEA. CDR3 region: CSVATSEYEQYF. DNA of the CDR3: TGCAGCGTTGCGACTAGCGAATACGAGCAGTACTTC.